These 24 T cell receptor beta chains were sequenced from one sample in a study of T cell repertoires in cytomegalovirus infection. TCRdb called the reads again in MiXCR, with one record for every CDR3 protein. Of 740,000 or so distinct CDR3 sequences listed, 35% are singletons. Specimen: PBMCs. All receptors derive from a human donor in good health (CMV status not recorded). Some clones in this sample may be carry-over from other donors' samples.

The chain recombines TRBV7-9 with TRBJ2-1; 10 bases are a match to TRBD1. The trim removed 4 bases at V and 5 bases at J, leaving 8 bases unmatched. The CDR3 contains 16 residues. Germline V gene sequence: CDR1 SEHNR, CDR2 FQNEAQ (reference sequence). CDR3 nucleotides: TGTGCCAGCAGCTCTCCCGGGACAGGGGTACACAATGAGCAGTTCTTC. Residues: CASSSPGTGVHNEQFF. Filled out from reference TRBV7-9 and TRBJ2-1, the complete variable domain reads DTGVSQNPRHKITKRGQNVTFRCDPISEHNRLYWYRQTLGQGPEFLTYFQNEAQLEKSRLLSDRFSAERPKGSFSTLEIQRTEQGDSAMYLCASSSPGTGVHNEQFFGPGTRLTVL.

The chain employs TRBV20-1 and TRBJ2-2; a possible D gene is TRBD1 (6 bases). V shed 1 base and J shed 3 bases, with 9 bases lying between them. The germline V gene has CDR1 DFQATT and CDR2 SNEGSKA (reference sequence). The CDR3 sequence is 14 residues long. The CDR3 DNA reads TGCAGTGCTAGAGCAGGACAGTACACCGGGGAGCTGTTTTTT. It is translated as CSARAGQYTGELFF.

At least ten counts were recorded for this clonotype. The chain links TRBV7-6 to TRBJ1-4; a possible D gene is TRBD1 (6 bases). Germline CDR1 reads SGHVS; CDR2 reads FNYEAQ. V lost 0 bases to trimming and J lost 1 base, with 18 bases between them. The CDR3 loop spans 19 amino acids. CDR3 nucleotide sequence: TGTGCCAGCAGCTTAGCGGCTATGGGGGGCTGGAGAACTAATGAAAAACTGTTTTTT. Amino acid sequence: CASSLAAMGGWRTNEKLFF.

This clonotype was found many times. The DNA for the CDR3 is TGTGCCAGCAGCTTGGGGGGCTCGGGCTACACCTTC. It is translated as CASSLGGSGYTF. This chain connects TRBV12-3 or TRBV12-4 to TRBJ1-2; D is possibly TRBD1 (6 bases). This CDR3 has 12 amino acids. The V end lost 6 bases, the J end lost 8 bases, and 13 bases lay between the germline ends.

This clonotype was seen a few times. The chain carries TRBV7-9 and TRBJ2-4, with D unclear. The CDR3 spans 13 residues. Germline V gene data show CDR1 as SEHNR and CDR2 as FQNEAQ (reference sequence). The germline V and J ends were trimmed by 2 bases and 8 bases, with 10 bases remaining between them. The CDR3 spells CASSLTSPHIQYF. In nucleotides, the CDR3 is TGTGCCAGCAGCTTAACGTCACCCCACATTCAGTACTTC.

This clonotype appeared a few times. The chain links TRBV9 to TRBJ1-6, with unresolved D. V lost 0 bases to trimming and J lost 8 bases, with 9 bases between them. The germline gives CDR1 SGDLS, CDR2 YYNGEE. The CDR3 has 14 residues. CDR3 DNA: TGTGCCAGCAGCGTAGGGACTGCCGATTCACCCCTCCACTTT. Translated, it gives CASSVGTADSPLHF.

The V gene is TRBV20-1, the J gene TRBJ2-7; D is unresolved. V dropped 6 bases and J dropped 2 bases, with 14 bases sitting between them. The length of the CDR3 is 13 residues. The germline CDR1 and CDR2 sequences are DFQATT and SNEGSKA (reference sequence). The CDR3: CSAPSLETYEQYF. The CDR3 DNA follows: TGCAGTGCCCCGAGCCTGGAGACCTACGAGCAGTACTTC.

This clonotype was seen more than once but under ten times. The J gene is TRBJ1-4, the V gene TRBV27; 8 bases line up with TRBD1. The CDR3 has 14 residues. Trimming took 5 bases from V and 5 from J; bases not matched to a gene: 4. The germline V gene has CDR1 MNHEY and CDR2 SMNVEV (reference sequence). CDR3 amino acids: CASSGTGGNEKLFF. CDR3 coding DNA: TGTGCCAGCAGTGGTACAGGGGGAAATGAAAAACTGTTTTTT. Supplemented by reference TRBV27 and TRBJ1-4, the full variable domain reads EAQVTQNPRYLITVTGKKLTVTCSQNMNHEYMSWYRQDPGLGLRQIYYSMNVEVTDKGDVPEGYKVSRKEKRNFPLILESPSPNQTSLYFCASSGTGGNEKLFFGSGTQLSVL.

In its sample, this clonotype was seen a few times. The chain is built from TRBV6-6 and TRBJ2-7; 7 bases line up with TRBD2. Trimming at V came to 2 bases and at J to 6 bases, leaving 4 bases not matched to a gene. This CDR3 has 13 residues. The germline V gene encodes CDR1 MNHNY and CDR2 SVGAGI (reference sequence). The CDR3: CASSYGGSSEQYF. CDR3 sequence (DNA): TGTGCCAGCAGTTACGGCGGGAGCAGCGAGCAGTACTTC.

V gene TRBV5-1 combines with J gene TRBJ1-6, with 8 bases identical to TRBD1. Germline V CDR1 and CDR2: SGHRS, YFSETQ. The trim removed 4 bases at V and 12 bases at J, leaving 9 bases unmatched. The CDR3 covers 14 residues. The CDR3 region has the DNA TGCGCCAGCAGCCCGGGACAGGAGGAGAAACCCCTCCACTTT. It is translated as CASSPGQEEKPLHF.

This chain joins TRBV20-1 and TRBJ2-7; perhaps TRBD2 as D (6 bases). Trimming took off 8 bases at V and 5 bases at J, with 22 bases between the two ends. This CDR3 is built from 14 residues. Germline CDR1 and CDR2: DFQATT and SNEGSKA (reference sequence). The CDR3 DNA is TGCAGTTCTCCCGTGTGGGGCTGGAGGGACGAGCAGTACTTC. Its translation is CSSPVWGWRDEQYF.

This rearrangement joins TRBV4-1 to TRBJ1-4; D is undetermined. Trimming stripped 3 bases from V and 0 bases from J, with 8 bases between. The CDR3 is 15 amino acids. The germline gives CDR1 MGHRA, CDR2 YSYEKL. CDR3 amino acids: CASSQATPTNEKLFF. The CDR3 nucleotides are TGCGCCAGCAGCCAGGCAACCCCAACTAATGAAAAACTGTTTTTT.

The V call is TRBV19, the J call TRBJ2-1, with D unresolved. There are 15 residues in the CDR3. V lost 7 bases and J 0 bases, leaving 13 bases between the germline ends. Per germline, CDR1 LNHDA and CDR2 SQIVND (reference sequence). CDR3 bases: TGTGCCAGTAACCGACAAAGTAACTCCTACAATGAGCAGTTCTTC. Translating gives CASNRQSNSYNEQFF.

The table lists this clonotype with many counts. The CDR3 sequence: CASSYGAQKGTEAFF. The CDR3, as DNA: TGTGCCAGCAGTTACGGGGCACAGAAGGGCACTGAAGCTTTCTTT. The V gene is TRBV6-2 or TRBV6-3, the J gene TRBJ1-1; D is possibly TRBD1 (5 bases). V was pared by 2 bases and J by 4 bases, with 14 bases between. This CDR3 spans 15 amino acids. Germline-derived CDR1 and CDR2 are MNHEY and SVGEGT.

This clonotype was picked up a small number of times. This chain links TRBV30 with TRBJ2-7; 8 bases line up with TRBD1. The CDR3 covers 13 residues. The germline CDR1 and CDR2 sequences are GTSNPN and SVGIG (reference sequence). V trimming: 4 bases; J trimming: 5 bases; junction bases outside the gene matches: 7. The CDR3 region is CAWTKDRDNEQYF. The CDR3 DNA reads TGTGCCTGGACGAAGGACAGGGACAACGAGCAGTACTTC.

The J gene is TRBJ1-5, the V gene TRBV28, with D possibly matching TRBD1 (5 bases). Trimming stripped 5 bases from V and 0 bases from J, with 14 bases between. In germline, CDR1 is MDHEN, CDR2 SYDVKM. This CDR3 contains 16 residues. CDR3 bases: TGTGCCAGCAGTCTTCCGGGGCCTAATAGCAATCAGCCCCAGCATTTT. This codes for CASSLPGPNSNQPQHF.

A few counts support this clonotype. The chain recombines TRBV12-3 or TRBV12-4 with TRBJ1-5; D unresolved. The CDR3 extends over 18 amino acids. V lost 1 base and J 0 bases, leaving 16 bases between the germline ends. In DNA form, the CDR3 reads TGTGCCAGCAGTTTAGGGTTATCTGTGGGAAATAGCAATCAGCCCCAGCATTTT. Amino acids: CASSLGLSVGNSNQPQHF.

The J gene is TRBJ2-1, the V gene TRBV20-1, with D maybe TRBD2 (6 bases). V was clipped by 3 bases and J by 6 bases, with 15 bases between them. The CDR3 runs to 14 residues. CDR1 is DFQATT and CDR2 is SNEGSKA in the germline V gene (reference sequence). The CDR3 nucleotides are TGCAGTGCTAGCCCCGAGGGGACTGGCAATGAGCAGTTCTTC. Translated, it gives CSASPEGTGNEQFF.

This clonotype was observed a few times. This chain connects TRBV12-3 or TRBV12-4 to TRBJ2-3; either TRBD1 or TRBD2 may supply D (6 bases each). V gave up 7 bases and J gave up 0 bases, with 14 bases separating them. This CDR3 has 15 amino acids. The chain's CDR3 is CASTAGGASTDTQYF. CDR3 sequence (DNA): TGTGCCAGCACCGCCGGGGGCGCGAGCACAGATACGCAGTATTTT.

In this sample, this clonotype turned up a few times. CDR3 DNA sequence: TGTGCCAGCAGCTTAGGATACAGGGGGCTTTCGCTGAATGAGCAGTTCTTC. Protein: CASSLGYRGLSLNEQFF. V gene TRBV11-2 combines with J gene TRBJ2-1; TRBD1 agrees at 9 bases. This CDR3 region has 17 residues. J was trimmed by 7 bases and V by 1 base; bases with no gene match: 11. Germline CDR1 reads SGHAT; CDR2 reads FQNNGV. The variable domain in full, with the rest retrieved from reference TRBV11-2 and TRBJ2-1, is EAGVAQSPRYKIIEKRQSVAFWCNPISGHATLYWYQQILGQGPKLLIQFQNNGVVDDSQLPKDRFSAERLKGVDSTLKIQPAKLEDSAVYLCASSLGYRGLSLNEQFFGPGTRLTVL.

The sample holds a few counts of this clonotype. J is TRBJ2-2 and V is TRBV23-1, with 7 bases that match TRBD1. TRBV23-1 is marked as an open reading frame, function uncertain. This CDR3 has 16 residues. With V trimmed by 3 bases and J by 1 base, 5 bases remained unmatched. The CDR3 here is CASSHPGQKNTGELFF. The DNA for the CDR3 is TGCGCCAGCAGTCATCCGGGACAGAAGAACACCGGGGAGCTGTTTTTT.

The CDR3 spells CASSSGFRNQPQHF. In nucleotides, the CDR3 is TGTGCCAGCAGTTCCGGGTTCCGCAATCAGCCCCAGCATTTT. This chain links TRBV28 with TRBJ1-5; D gene uncertain. The length of the CDR3 is 14 residues. Germline V lookup: CDR1 MDHEN, CDR2 SYDVKM. V was cut by 4 bases and J by 2 bases, with 9 bases left in between.

A word on this clonotype: A clone one base away is much larger, so this may be a read error. The gene calls are TRBV12-3 or TRBV12-4 and TRBJ1-1, with TRBD1 as a possible D gene (6 bases). The CDR3 is made up of 15 amino acids. The DNA of the CDR3 is TGTGCCCGCAGCCGCCAACAGGGCTCGGGGACTGAAGCTTTCTTT. It yields the protein CARSRQQGSGTEAFF.

A single count supports this clonotype. V is TRBV12-3 or TRBV12-4 and J is TRBJ2-6; TRBD1 might be the D (5 bases). The CDR3 extends over 22 amino acids. V was cut by 3 bases and J by 0 bases, with 27 bases left in between. CDR3 coding DNA: TGTGCCAGCAGTTTCAGGGCCCCCAGTTTATTCGGCCAAGGCTCTGGGGCCAACGTCCTGACTTTC. Translated, it gives CASSFRAPSLFGQGSGANVLTF.